Listed below are T cell receptor beta chains from one sample, sequenced in a study of OX40 agonist ivuxolimab in advanced cancers. Repertoires were generated with immunoSEQ multiplex PCR, while TCRdb's copy carries only in-frame clones and drops some. Found here are tens of thousands of clones, roughly 89% of them singletons; the top ten hold approximately 0.99%. The input for sequencing was CD4+ or CD8+ T cells sorted from blood, taken in a trial of the OX40 agonist ivuxolimab. These receptors were taken from an adult with an advanced solid tumor such as melanoma, head and neck, liver or kidney cancer. Both conserved end residues are trimmed from each CDR3.

v_gene	CDR3aa
TRBV30	AWSVRGQGLETQY
TRBV30	AWSPPGTLGNSPLH
TRBV7-8	ASSFLGGGPQETQY
TRBV19	ASVATARYGYT
TRBV5-6	ASSWTGGAGVRGYT
TRBV13	ASSPRPTGLAGNTIY
TRBV6-1	ASSEVRQGISKHT
TRBV19	ASRTGTVNEKLF
TRBV2	ASRLPGQTYEQY
TRBV30	AWSAGQGGVKQY
TRBV7-2	ASSRLAGMETQY
TRBV19	ASSITNANYGYT
TRBV2	ASSEQGRGGPETQY
TRBV6-5	ASSSSTSGAF
TRBV5-1	ASSLERGFEQF
TRBV7-8	ASSDGQGTPTDTQY
TRBV5-1	ASSLVGEAETQY
TRBV14	ASSRAGTGSGEQY
TRBV5-5	ASSSTGGARTGELF
TRBV7-2	ASSLQRGGTEAF
TRBV4-2	ASSQGLSRAASGANVLT
TRBV7-9	ASSLGNGNTIY
TRBV30	AWSWENTQY
TRBV6-5	ASSSPYGIGAEAF
TRBV7-2	ASSLAGGGNTDTQY
TRBV11-3	ASSLVAGGYNEQF
TRBV25-1	ASSATQGAGELF
TRBV6-1	ASSELAGLQETQY
TRBV6-6	ASRSYNSPLH
TRBV10-3	AISESPGGSNQPQH
TRBV29-1	SAITGSEGYGYT